Listed here is a single T cell receptor beta chain. TCRdb's copy holds only in-frame clones and misses some; the assay was immunoSEQ multiplex PCR. The sample yields 100,000 or so clones, 75% to 90% seen once. The data belong to a study of blood T cell repertoires in COVID-19. Overall study: Sample material is recorded as cDNA or gDNA derived from T cells, B-cell-depleted T cells, or PBMCs.

J lost 7 bases, V lost 6 bases, and 4 bases had no gene match. This CDR3 contains 14 residues. Germline assignment: CDR1 KGHSH and CDR2 LQKENI. The rearrangement uses TRBV18 and TRBJ1-5; 12 bases are a match to TRBD1. The sample consisted of peripheral blood. The sequence came from a human donor in a cohort sampled during active COVID-19. DNA for the CDR3: TGTGCCAGCTCGACCGGGACAGGGGGCCAGCCCCAGCATTTT. Its protein product is CASSTGTGGQPQHF.